This T cell receptor (beta chain) stems from a study of blood T cell repertoires in COVID-19. Sequencing was performed with immunoSEQ multiplex PCR; in TCRdb, only in-frame clones are kept and a portion is missing. The data hold around 260,000 clones, with 86% observed a single time. The CDR3 has 14 residues. Germline-derived CDR1 and CDR2 are LGHDT and YNNKEL (reference sequence). V was shortened by 3 bases and J by 0 bases, with 9 bases between the two germline ends. This clonotype originated in a man aged 30 to 45 with active or convalescent COVID-19. Material for sequencing was peripheral blood. The rearrangement links TRBV3-1 (or the pseudogene TRBV3-2) to TRBJ2-7; D call uncertain. CDR3 sequence (DNA): TGTGCCAGCAGCCACCTCTACTCCTCCTACGAGCAGTACTTC. Protein: CASSHLYSSYEQYF.